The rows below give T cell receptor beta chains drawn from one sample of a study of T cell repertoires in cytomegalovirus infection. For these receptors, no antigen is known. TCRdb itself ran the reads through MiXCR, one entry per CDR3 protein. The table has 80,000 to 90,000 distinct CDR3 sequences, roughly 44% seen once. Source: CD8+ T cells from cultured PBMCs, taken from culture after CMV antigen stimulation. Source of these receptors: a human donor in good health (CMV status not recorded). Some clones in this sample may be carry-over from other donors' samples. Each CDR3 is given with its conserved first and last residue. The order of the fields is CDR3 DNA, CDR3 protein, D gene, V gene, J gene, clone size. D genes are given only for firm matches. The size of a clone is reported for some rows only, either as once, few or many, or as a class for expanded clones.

TGTGCCAGCAGTTACTCTGGGAGTACTGAAGCTTTCTTT	CASSYSGSTEAFF	-	TRBV6-5	TRBJ1-1	few
TGTGCCAGCAGCGATTCGGGACAGTCCTATGGCTACACCTTC	CASSDSGQSYGYTF	TRBD1	TRBV3-1	TRBJ1-2	-
TGTGCCAGCAGCTCACCAACTAGCGGGATTGGCAATGAGCAGTTCTTC	CASSSPTSGIGNEQFF	TRBD2	TRBV7-2	TRBJ2-1	many
TGTGCCAGCAGCCGTACCTTTGGGGGGGCGGTAGACCAAGAGACCCAGTACTTC	CASSRTFGGAVDQETQYF	-	TRBV11-2	TRBJ2-5	-
TGTGCCAGCAGTCGGGACAGGGCATCAAATACTAAAAACACTGAAGCTTTCTTT	CASSRDRASNTKNTEAFF	TRBD1	TRBV2	TRBJ1-1	-
TGCGCCAGCAGTGAGGAACCAGGGTCCTTCTACGAGCAGTACTTC	CASSEEPGSFYEQYF	-	TRBV10-1	TRBJ2-7	-
TGTGCCAGCCAAACCTCTAATCCAAGCACTGAAGCTTTCTTT	CASQTSNPSTEAFF	-	TRBV27	TRBJ1-1	-
TGTGCCAGCAGCTTTCGGCGGTCAGGGCCCTCCTACGAGCAGTACTTC	CASSFRRSGPSYEQYF	-	TRBV7-8	TRBJ2-7	-
TGCAGCGTTGAAGAAGGTGGGGGCTATGGCTACACCTTC	CSVEEGGGYGYTF	-	TRBV29-1	TRBJ1-2	many
TGTGCCAGCAGCCCCCGTGAGCGGGGGGCTATCTACGAGCAGTACTTC	CASSPRERGAIYEQYF	TRBD2	TRBV7-9	TRBJ2-7	-
TGTGCCAGCAGCTTAACTGGCGGACAGGGGGATGGCTACACCTTC	CASSLTGGQGDGYTF	TRBD1	TRBV7-3	TRBJ1-2	-